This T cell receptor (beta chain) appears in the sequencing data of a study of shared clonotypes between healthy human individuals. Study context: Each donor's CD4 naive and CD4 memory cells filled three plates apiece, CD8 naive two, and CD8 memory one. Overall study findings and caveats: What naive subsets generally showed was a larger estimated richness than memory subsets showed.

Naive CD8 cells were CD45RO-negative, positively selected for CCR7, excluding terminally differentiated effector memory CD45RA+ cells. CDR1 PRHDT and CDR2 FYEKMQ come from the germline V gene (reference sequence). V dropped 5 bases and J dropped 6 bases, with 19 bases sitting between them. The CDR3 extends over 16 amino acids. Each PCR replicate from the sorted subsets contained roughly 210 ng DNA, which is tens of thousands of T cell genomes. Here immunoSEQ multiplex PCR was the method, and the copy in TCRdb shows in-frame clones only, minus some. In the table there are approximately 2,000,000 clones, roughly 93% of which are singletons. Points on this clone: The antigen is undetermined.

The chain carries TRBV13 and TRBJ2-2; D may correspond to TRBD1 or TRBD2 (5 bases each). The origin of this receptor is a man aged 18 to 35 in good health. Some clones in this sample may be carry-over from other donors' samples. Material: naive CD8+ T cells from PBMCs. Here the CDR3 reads CASSLQGVRAPGELFF. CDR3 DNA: TGTGCCAGCAGCCTCCAGGGTGTGAGGGCTCCCGGGGAGCTGTTTTTT.